This T cell receptor (beta chain) was observed in a study of glioma-infiltrating T cells. This clonotype was seen just once. V shed 9 bases, J shed 0 bases, and the junction held 2 bases outside the gene matches. The CDR3 sequence is 13 residues long. Germline V gene sequence: CDR1 LGHDT, CDR2 YNNKEL (reference sequence). The iRepertoire nested amplicon-rescue multiplex PCR amplified TCR alpha and beta CDR3s from RNA. TCRdb independently ran MiXCR on the multiplex PCR reads; one entry per CDR3 protein. The data contain about 400,000 distinct CDR3 sequences, roughly 41% of them seen just once; the ten biggest clones take up about 12%.

This receptor was obtained from a human donor with low-grade glioma or glioblastoma, undergoing nonglioma brain surgery, or in good health (not recorded which). The chain employs TRBV3-1 and TRBJ2-7, with 10 bases matching TRBD2. The sample consisted of glioma tissue, nonneoplastic brain tissue, or PBMCs (not recorded which). CDR3 in DNA: TGTGCCAGTGGACTAGCGGACTCCTACGAGCAGTACTTC. It is translated as CASGLADSYEQYF.